This T cell receptor beta chain was identified during a study of T cell repertoires in cytomegalovirus infection. A single record per CDR3 protein comes from TCRdb applying MiXCR to the reads. Of some 230,000 distinct CDR3 sequences in the sample, approximately 22% were seen once. This clonotype has more than one count but fewer than ten. Germline V gene data show CDR1 as SGHVS and CDR2 as FNYEAQ. The CDR3 covers 14 residues. J gave up 8 bases and V 2 bases, and 6 bases lay outside the gene matches. This chain connects TRBV7-6 to TRBJ2-1, with 7 bases identical to TRBD1. The TCR sequence derives from a human donor in good health (CMV status not recorded). Some clones in this sample may be carry-over from other donors' samples. Sequenced material: CD8+ T cells from PBMCs. The CDR3 protein is CASSLRLQGDEQFF. In nucleotides, the CDR3 is TGTGCCAGCAGCTTAAGACTTCAGGGGGATGAGCAGTTCTTC. The full variable domain, with the rest looked up from reference TRBV7-6 and TRBJ2-1, is GAGVSQSPRYKVTKRGQDVALRCDPISGHVSLYWYRQALGQGPEFLTYFNYEAQQDKSGLPNDRFSAERPEGSISTLTIQRTEQRDSAMYRCASSLRLQGDEQFFGPGTRLTVL.